This is a list of T cell receptor beta chains from one sample in a study of T cell repertoires in cytomegalovirus infection. TCRdb reprocessed the reads via MiXCR and lists one record per CDR3 protein. This sample has around 120,000 distinct CDR3 sequences; more than 20% occur once, and the top ten carry roughly 35%. The antigens for these receptors are not known. Material: PBMCs, sequenced either directly or after in vitro stimulation (not recorded which). These receptors all come from a human donor in good health (CMV status not recorded). Some clones in this sample may be carry-over from other donors' samples. CDR3s include the opening cysteine and the closing phenylalanine or tryptophan. Size values are once, few and many counts, or a class for expanded clones, and some rows have none.

v_gene	abundance	j_gene	CDR3aa
TRBV12-5	few	TRBJ1-1	CASGLARGTEAFF
TRBV7-6	.	TRBJ2-1	CASSSSGARIYNEQFF
TRBV10-3	few	TRBJ1-2	CAISTGTPYGYTF
TRBV27	few	TRBJ2-1	CASSFVLAGGYNEQFF
TRBV12-3/TRBV12-4	.	TRBJ1-4	CASSSGQLDEKLFF
TRBV23-1	once	TRBJ1-5	CASSQERGYSNQPQHF
TRBV7-2	many	TRBJ2-7	CASSLAQTGYEQYF
TRBV10-3	few	TRBJ1-2	CAVQGLANYGYTF
TRBV20-1	.	TRBJ1-2	CSARVRQGGYTF
TRBV10-3	.	TRBJ2-5	CAISDGQGETQYF
TRBV28	.	TRBJ1-3	CATLGTGQPIYF
TRBV9	few	TRBJ2-7	CASSVRTGGSFGEEQYF
TRBV29-1	.	TRBJ2-1	CSVGLAGRNEQFF
TRBV19	.	TRBJ2-2	CASAHPGQKTGELFF
TRBV4-1	.	TRBJ2-1	CAGSFPGTPNLNEQFF
TRBV7-2	many	TRBJ2-2	CASSSGLAGVSTGELFF
TRBV5-4	.	TRBJ2-5	CASSSLTRSETQYF
TRBV9	.	TRBJ1-2	CASSGTSGNYGYTF
TRBV12-3/TRBV12-4	.	TRBJ2-7	CASNHGRAVREQYF
TRBV11-3	few	TRBJ2-1	CASSSGGEPYNEQFF
TRBV4-3	.	TRBJ2-5	CASSQRLAGQETQYF
TRBV11-3	.	TRBJ2-1	CASSPGTRSYNEQFF
TRBV28	.	TRBJ1-2	CASSFGLEFGYTF
TRBV20-1	.	TRBJ1-1	CSARGQALTEAFF
TRBV7-3	.	TRBJ2-2	CASSSAGTGITGELFF
TRBV4-1	many	TRBJ1-1	CASSQDPRGTEAFF
TRBV9	few	TRBJ2-7	CASSVIRLPTSEQYF
TRBV4-1	.	TRBJ2-4	CASSRFEARLAKNIQYF
TRBV12-3/TRBV12-4	many	TRBJ2-3	CASGWESDTQYF
TRBV6-2/TRBV6-3	few	TRBJ2-2	CAVAGPRAGELFF
TRBV2	medium-sized	TRBJ1-5	CASSTDRDQPQHF
TRBV11-2	many	TRBJ2-3	CASSLNRAHTDTQYF
TRBV28	.	TRBJ2-4	CASSLRTDQYF
TRBV7-9	few	TRBJ1-4	CASSLSEGVNEKLFF
TRBV6-2/TRBV6-3	.	TRBJ1-5	CASMSYNQPQHF
TRBV30	few	TRBJ2-1	CAWSAFAGGDEQFF
TRBV9	.	TRBJ2-1	CASSVNPPGSAGVQFF
TRBV7-2	few	TRBJ2-5	CASSSLQETQYF
TRBV11-1	once	TRBJ2-3	CASSFRVPRTGETDTQYF
TRBV6-2/TRBV6-3	.	TRBJ2-1	CASKESSYNEQFF
TRBV28	.	TRBJ2-2	CASSQTSGNTGELFF
TRBV7-2	many	TRBJ2-1	CASTSRTGALSYNEQFF
TRBV4-1	few	TRBJ2-1	CASSQERASNEQFF
TRBV7-6	few	TRBJ1-1	CASSLRLDDRAFF
TRBV6-5	few	TRBJ2-2	CASSYSALLLTREGTPGELFF
TRBV6-2/TRBV6-3	few	TRBJ2-5	CASSYVQETQYF
TRBV7-9	.	TRBJ2-5	CASSNFIQETQYF
TRBV20-1	.	TRBJ2-3	CSALTGTVGDTQYF
TRBV7-9	many	TRBJ1-1	CASSLETEAFF
TRBV7-9	many	TRBJ2-1	CASSSNPGLAGKYEQFF
TRBV12-5	.	TRBJ2-1	CASGLDVGLYNEQFF
TRBV12-3/TRBV12-4	.	TRBJ2-5	CASRAEQETQYF
TRBV7-2	few	TRBJ2-3	CASSLVPRTDTQYF
TRBV6-2/TRBV6-3	few	TRBJ2-7	CASSYRTPYEQYF
TRBV15	few	TRBJ2-5	CATSRDPNSQETQYF
TRBV20-1	.	TRBJ1-2	CSAIDGSIGYTF
TRBV7-2	many	TRBJ1-2	CASSLAYSYGYTF